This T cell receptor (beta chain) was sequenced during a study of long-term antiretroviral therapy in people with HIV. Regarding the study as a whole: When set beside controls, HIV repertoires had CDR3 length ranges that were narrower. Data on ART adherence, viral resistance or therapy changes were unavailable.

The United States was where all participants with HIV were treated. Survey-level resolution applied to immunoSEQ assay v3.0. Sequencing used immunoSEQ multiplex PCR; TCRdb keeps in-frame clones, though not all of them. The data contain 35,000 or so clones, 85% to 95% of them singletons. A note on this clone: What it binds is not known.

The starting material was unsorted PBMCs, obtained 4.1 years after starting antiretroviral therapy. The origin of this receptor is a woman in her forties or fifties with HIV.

CDR3 sequence reads: CASSARQGGYGYTF. Written as DNA, the CDR3 is TGTGCCAGCAGTGCGAGACAGGGAGGCTATGGCTACACCTTC. The V gene is TRBV27, the J gene TRBJ1-2, with 7 bases fitting TRBD1. The V and J ends lost 5 bases and 4 bases, in that order; junction bases with no gene match: 7. The CDR3 contains 14 residues. CDR1 and CDR2 (germline): MNHEY, SMNVEV (reference sequence).